This T cell receptor (beta chain) emerged from a study of OX40 agonist ivuxolimab in advanced cancers. CDR1 and CDR2 from the germline V gene are SGDLS and YYNGEE. Trimming stripped 3 bases from V and 4 bases from J, with 10 bases between. The CDR3 is 13 residues long. Profiled with immunoSEQ multiplex PCR; TCRdb holds only in-frame clones, not every one. Of some 100,000 clones detected, around 90% appear once; the ten largest clones hold 0.7% to 0.9%. This clonotype originated in an adult with an advanced solid tumor such as melanoma, head and neck, liver or kidney cancer. The chain has TRBV9 and TRBJ1-2; a weak D match, TRBD1 (5 bases). This material consisted of CD4+ or CD8+ T cells sorted from blood, taken in a trial of the OX40 agonist ivuxolimab. The CDR3 region is CASSAGDGYGYTF. As DNA, the CDR3 is TGTGCCAGCAGCGCCGGGGACGGCTATGGCTACACCTTC.